The clone carrying this T cell receptor beta chain was recorded only once. Its cognate antigen is unknown. J was trimmed by 4 bases and V by 7 bases; bases with no gene match: 13. CDR3 length: 16 amino acids. Germline V gives CDR1 MNHEY, CDR2 SMNVEV (reference sequence). This sample was taken from a study of OX40 agonist ivuxolimab in advanced cancers. For the study at large: In this trial design, patients received ivuxolimab intravenously at 0.01 to 10 mg/kg every 2 weeks. People in dose escalation had one of these cancers: hepatocellular carcinoma, melanoma, renal cell or head and neck cancer. Overall study results and limits: Patients who responded partially at 0.1-3.0 mg/kg showed clonal expansion ranking among the lowest.

TCRdb's copy holds only in-frame clones and misses some; the assay was immunoSEQ multiplex PCR. The sample holds fewer than 35,000 clones, 90% to 95% seen once. This chain uses TRBV27 with TRBJ2-3; 8 nucleotides align to TRBD1. This receptor was identified in an adult with an advanced solid tumor such as melanoma, head and neck, liver or kidney cancer. Specimen: CD4+ or CD8+ T cells sorted from blood, collected in a trial of the OX40 agonist ivuxolimab. The CDR3 DNA follows: TGTGCCAGCAACTCAGGACAGGGCGGGTATCCAGATACGCAGTATTTT. It encodes CASNSGQGGYPDTQYF.